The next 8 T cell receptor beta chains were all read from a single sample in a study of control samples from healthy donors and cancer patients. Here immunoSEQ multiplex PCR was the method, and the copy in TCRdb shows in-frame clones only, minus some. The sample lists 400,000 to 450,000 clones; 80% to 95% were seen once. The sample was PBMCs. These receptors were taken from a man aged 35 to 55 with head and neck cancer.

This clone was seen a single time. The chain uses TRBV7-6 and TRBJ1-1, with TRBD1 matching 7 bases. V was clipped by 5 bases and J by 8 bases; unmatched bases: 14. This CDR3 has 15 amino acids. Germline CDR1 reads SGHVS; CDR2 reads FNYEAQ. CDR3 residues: CASSLSTGALTEAFF. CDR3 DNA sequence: TGTGCCAGCAGCCTTAGCACAGGGGCGCTGACGGAAGCTTTCTTT.

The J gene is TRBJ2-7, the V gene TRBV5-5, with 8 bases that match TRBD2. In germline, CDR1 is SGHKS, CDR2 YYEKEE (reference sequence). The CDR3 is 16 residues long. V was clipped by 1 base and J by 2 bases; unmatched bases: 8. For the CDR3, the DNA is TGTGCCAGCAGCTTGTTTAGCGGGAAGATTACCTACGAGCAGTACTTC. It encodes CASSLFSGKITYEQYF.

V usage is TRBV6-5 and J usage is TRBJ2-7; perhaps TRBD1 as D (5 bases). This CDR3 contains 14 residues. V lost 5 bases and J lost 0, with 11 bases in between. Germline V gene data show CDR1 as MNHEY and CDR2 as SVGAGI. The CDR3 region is CASSRDSLSYEQYF. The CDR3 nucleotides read TGTGCCAGCAGTCGAGACAGCCTCTCCTACGAGCAGTACTTC.

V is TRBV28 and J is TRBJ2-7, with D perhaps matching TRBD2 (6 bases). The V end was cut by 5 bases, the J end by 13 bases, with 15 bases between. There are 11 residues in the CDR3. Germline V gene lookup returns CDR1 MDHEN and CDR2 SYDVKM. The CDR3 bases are TGTGCCAGCAGTCCAGGGACTTATTTCTACTTC. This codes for CASSPGTYFYF.

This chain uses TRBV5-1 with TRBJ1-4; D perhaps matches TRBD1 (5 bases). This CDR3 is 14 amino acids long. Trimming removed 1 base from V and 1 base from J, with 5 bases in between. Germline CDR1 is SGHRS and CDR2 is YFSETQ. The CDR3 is CASSLQGTNEKLFF. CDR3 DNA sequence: TGCGCCAGCAGCTTGCAGGGAACTAATGAAAAACTGTTTTTT. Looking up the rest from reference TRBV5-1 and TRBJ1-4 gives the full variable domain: KAGVTQTPRYLIKTRGQQVTLSCSPISGHRSVSWYQQTPGQGLQFLFEYFSETQRNKGNFPGRFSGRQFSNSRSEMNVSTLELGDSALYLCASSLQGTNEKLFFGSGTQLSVL.

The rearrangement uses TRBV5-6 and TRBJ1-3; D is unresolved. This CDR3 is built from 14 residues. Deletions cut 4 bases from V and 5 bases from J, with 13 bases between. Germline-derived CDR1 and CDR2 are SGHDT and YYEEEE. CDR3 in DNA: TGTGCCAGCAGCACCGCGGGTGGGAGAAACACCATATATTTT. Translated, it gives CASSTAGGRNTIYF.

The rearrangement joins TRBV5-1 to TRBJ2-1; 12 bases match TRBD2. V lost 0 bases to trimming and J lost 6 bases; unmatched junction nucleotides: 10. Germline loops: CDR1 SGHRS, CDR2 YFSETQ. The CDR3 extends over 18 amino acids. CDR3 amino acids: CASSLGPGTSGSFNEQFF. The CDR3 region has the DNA TGCGCCAGCAGCTTGGGCCCTGGGACTAGCGGGTCTTTCAATGAGCAGTTCTTC.

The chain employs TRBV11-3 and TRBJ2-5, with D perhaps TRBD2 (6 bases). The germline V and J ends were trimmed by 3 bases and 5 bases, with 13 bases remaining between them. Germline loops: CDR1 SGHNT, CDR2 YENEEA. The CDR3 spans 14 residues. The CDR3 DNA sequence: TGTGCCAGCAGCTTTGGGAGGCCGGGGGAGACCCAGTACTTC. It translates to CASSFGRPGETQYF.